Sequencing of this T cell receptor beta chain was carried out in a study of blood T cell repertoires in COVID-19. About the research overall: COVID-19 samples collected from the United States, Italy and Spain covered acute and convalescent phases.

V lost 5 bases, J lost 4 bases, and 14 bases lay in between. From germline, CDR1 is SGHTA and CDR2 FQGNSA. This CDR3 contains 14 residues. In the original workflow: Amplification with reference gene primers provided the estimates of nucleated cell counts. Clones were read by immunoSEQ multiplex PCR, and TCRdb kept only the in-frame ones, dropping some. The DNA gave D and trimming, while V, J and clone size come from that table. The data contain 44,000 or so clones, 65% to 85% of them singletons. The sequenced sample consisted of peripheral blood. The rearrangement links TRBV7-2 to TRBJ1-2, with a weak D call TRBD1 (6 bases). This TCR derives from a man older than 75 in a cohort sampled during active COVID-19. The CDR3 spells CASSEGQTPYGYTF. As DNA, the CDR3 is TGTGCCAGCAGCGAAGGACAGACCCCCTATGGCTACACCTTC.